This entry features one T cell receptor beta chain sequence. One entry per CDR3 protein, called by TCRdb with MiXCR from the RT-PCR reads. The data hold about 110,000 distinct CDR3 sequences, with around 35% observed a single time. This entry comes from a study of patients and donors after allogeneic stem cell transplantation. The CDR3 covers 14 residues. Unmatched junction bases numbered 7, after V lost 2 bases and J lost 8 bases. The germline V gene encodes CDR1 DFQATT and CDR2 SNEGSKA (reference sequence). The rearrangement uses TRBV20-1 and TRBJ2-1, with 9 bases lining up with TRBD2. The TCR was taken from a human donor who was either an allogeneic HSCT recipient or a stem cell or donor lymphocyte infusion donor (not recorded which). It is not recorded whose cells these are; they may come from a transplant donor. The sequencing sample was made of blood, either unsorted or a sorted T cell fraction (not recorded which). The CDR3 loop is CSARLRGRAHEQFF. For the CDR3, the DNA is TGCAGTGCTAGACTCCGCGGGAGGGCCCATGAGCAGTTCTTC.